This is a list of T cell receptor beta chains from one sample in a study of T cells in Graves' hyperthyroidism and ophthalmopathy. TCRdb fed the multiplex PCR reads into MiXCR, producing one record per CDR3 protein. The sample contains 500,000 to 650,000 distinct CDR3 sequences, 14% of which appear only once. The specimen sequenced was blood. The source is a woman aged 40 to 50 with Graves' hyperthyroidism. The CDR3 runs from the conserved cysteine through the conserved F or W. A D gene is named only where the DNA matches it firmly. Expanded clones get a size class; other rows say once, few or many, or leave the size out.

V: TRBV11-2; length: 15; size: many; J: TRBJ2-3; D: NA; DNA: TGTGCCAGCAGCTTATATACAGGGAGCACAGATACGCAGTATTTT; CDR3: CASSLYTGSTDTQYF
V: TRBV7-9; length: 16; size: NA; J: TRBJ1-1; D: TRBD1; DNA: TGTGCCAGCAGCTCACCGACAGGGGTCATGAACACTGAAGCTTTCTTT; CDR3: CASSSPTGVMNTEAFF
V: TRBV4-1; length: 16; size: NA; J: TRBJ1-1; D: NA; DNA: TGCGCCAGCAGCCTTCGGATGTCGGGGCTAGGCACTGAAGCTTTCTTT; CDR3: CASSLRMSGLGTEAFF
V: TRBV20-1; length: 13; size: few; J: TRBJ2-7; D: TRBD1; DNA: TGCAGTGCTAAGGACAGGGAAGCCTACGAGCAGTACTTC; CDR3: CSAKDREAYEQYF
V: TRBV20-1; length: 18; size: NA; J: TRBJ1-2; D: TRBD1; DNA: TGCAGTGCTAGAGAGAAATCTGGACAGGGAGGGGTTGATAATGGCTACACCTTC; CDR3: CSAREKSGQGGVDNGYTF
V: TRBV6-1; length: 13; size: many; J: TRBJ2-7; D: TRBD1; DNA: TGTGCCAGCAGAAAGACAGGGGCCCACGAGCAGTACTTC; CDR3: CASRKTGAHEQYF
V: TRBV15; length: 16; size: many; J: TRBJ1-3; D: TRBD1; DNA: TGTGCCACCAGCGAAAACAGGGGGATCTCTGGAAACACCATATATTTT; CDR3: CATSENRGISGNTIYF
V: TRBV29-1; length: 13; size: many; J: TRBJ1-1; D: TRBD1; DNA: TGCAGCGTTGGGGGGACAGTGAACACTGAAGCTTTCTTT; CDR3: CSVGGTVNTEAFF
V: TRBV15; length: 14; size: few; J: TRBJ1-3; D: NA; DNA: TGTGCCACCAGCAGACAGAGCTCTGGAAACACCATATATTTT; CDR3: CATSRQSSGNTIYF
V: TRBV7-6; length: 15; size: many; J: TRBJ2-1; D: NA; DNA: TGTGCCAGCAGCGCCAGTTCGACAGGCTACAATGAGCAGTTCTTC; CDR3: CASSASSTGYNEQFF
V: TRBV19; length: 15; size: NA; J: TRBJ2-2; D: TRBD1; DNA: TGTGCCAGTAGCGACGCAGGGGGCAGTGACGGGGAGCTGTTTTTT; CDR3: CASSDAGGSDGELFF
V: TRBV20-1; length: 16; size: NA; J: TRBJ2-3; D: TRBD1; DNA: TGCAGTGCTAGACCGGGGACAGGGGGCCTCACAGATACGCAGTATTTT; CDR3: CSARPGTGGLTDTQYF
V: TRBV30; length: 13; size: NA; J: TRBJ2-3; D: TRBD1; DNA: TGTGCCTGTCACAGGGGGGGCACAGATACGCAGTATTTT; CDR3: CACHRGGTDTQYF
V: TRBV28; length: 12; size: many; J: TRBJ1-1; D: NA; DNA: TGTGCCAGCAGTTTATCGTCGGGGTTTGCTTTCTTT; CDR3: CASSLSSGFAFF
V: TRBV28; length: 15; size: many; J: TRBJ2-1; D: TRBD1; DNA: TGTGCCAGCAGAGCTCGGGACAGTCCCTACAATGAGCAGTTCTTC; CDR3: CASRARDSPYNEQFF
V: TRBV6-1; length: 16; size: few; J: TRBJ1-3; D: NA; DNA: TGTGCCAGCAGTCATCCGGGACTCTCCACCGGAAACACCATATATTTT; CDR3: CASSHPGLSTGNTIYF
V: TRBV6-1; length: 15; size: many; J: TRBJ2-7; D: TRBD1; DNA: TGTGCCAGCAGTCAGGGGGAAGTGCCCCCCTACGAGCAGTACTTC; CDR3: CASSQGEVPPYEQYF
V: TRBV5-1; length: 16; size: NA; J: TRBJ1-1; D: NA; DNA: TGCGCCAGCAGCTTGGGTATCCGGGAGGTGAACACTGAAGCTTTCTTT; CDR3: CASSLGIREVNTEAFF
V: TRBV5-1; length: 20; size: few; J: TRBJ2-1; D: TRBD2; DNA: TGCGCCAGCAGCGTCAAGACTAGCGGGAGCCCGTCTAGCTCCTACAATGAGCAGTTCTTC; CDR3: CASSVKTSGSPSSSYNEQFF
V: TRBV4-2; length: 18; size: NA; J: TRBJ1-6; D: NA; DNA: TGTGCCAGCAGCCAAGCTGGACAGCGAGTCAGGGGCTATTCACCCCTCCACTTT; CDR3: CASSQAGQRVRGYSPLHF
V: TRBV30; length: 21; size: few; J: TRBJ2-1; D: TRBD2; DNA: TGTGCCTGGAGTACCCTCCCCGGGGGACTAGCGGGAGGCAGGGGTTTGAATGAGCAGTTCTTC; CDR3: CAWSTLPGGLAGGRGLNEQFF
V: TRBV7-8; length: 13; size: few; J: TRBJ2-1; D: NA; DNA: TGTGCCAGCAGCTTTGGGCTAGCCGGTGAGCAGTTCTTC; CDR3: CASSFGLAGEQFF
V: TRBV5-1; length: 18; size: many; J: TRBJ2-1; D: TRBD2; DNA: TGCGCCAGCAGCGTCCTGACTAGCGGGGGTTCTTCGGGGAATGAGCAGTTCTTC; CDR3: CASSVLTSGGSSGNEQFF
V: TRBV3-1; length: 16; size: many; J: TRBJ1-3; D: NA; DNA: TGTGCCAGCCGGGATATCACCGACAGCTCTGGAAACACCATATATTTT; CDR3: CASRDITDSSGNTIYF